This paragraph covers one T cell receptor (beta chain) sequence. The germline gene is not matched at one end of the junction; a read error may be the cause. The record originates from a study of T cells after somatic rescue of genetic block. Germline V gene data show CDR1 as LNHDA and CDR2 as SQIVND (reference sequence). The CDR3 runs 14 residues. Clones were sequenced by immunoSEQ multiplex PCR, and TCRdb holds only the in-frame ones, with some missing. The sample records tens of thousands of clones, less than 95% being singletons. The receptor comes from a man aged 40-49 years. The source material was peripheral blood mononuclear cells (PBMCs). J is TRBJ1-1 and V is TRBV19; D is possibly TRBD1 (6 bases). The CDR3 loop reads CASNIQGGYTEAFF. CDR3 coding DNA: TGTGCCAGTAATATACAGGGCGGGTACACTGAAGCTTTCTTT.